This record looks at one TCR beta chain sequence and its context. The antigen remains undetermined. This entry is derived from a study of cytomegalovirus exposure and HLA in healthy donors. CDR3 length equals 14 residues. Germline V gene sequence: CDR1 SGDLS, CDR2 YYNGEE. The ends were cut back, 3 bases at V and 5 bases at J, with 12 bases in the middle. Both 60 Vbeta primers and 13 Jbeta primers went into the PCR. Profiled with immunoSEQ multiplex PCR; TCRdb holds only in-frame clones, not every one. The sample lists around 300,000 clones, about 90% occurring once. Study findings and constraints: What a later analysis showed was that several of the most significant clusters appeared linked to common viral pathogens.

The sequenced material came from PBMCs. This clonotype was sampled from a woman between 18 and 30 years old in good health and CMV-seronegative. The chain joins TRBV9 to TRBJ1-5; perhaps TRBD1 as D (6 bases). The CDR3 coding sequence is TGTGCCAGCAGCGAGGGGGGGGCCCATCAGCCCCAGCATTTT. It specifies CASSEGGAHQPQHF.